This T cell receptor (beta chain) was observed in a study of T cells in Graves' hyperthyroidism and ophthalmopathy. Regarding the study as a whole: Separating ophthalmopathy from stable hyperthyroidism was achieved by a 13 V-J model.

This clonotype turned up a few times. Antigen specificity is unknown. Germline CDR1 and CDR2: DFQATT and SNEGSKA (reference sequence). This CDR3 region has 19 residues. V was pared by 2 bases and J by 3 bases, with 14 bases of the junction left unmatched. Hyperthyroidism patients were newly diagnosed, had disease duration under 2 months, and were aged 18 to 65 years. Clinical symptoms, serum thyroxine and TRAb, thyroid ultrasound and orbital computed tomography were used for the diagnoses. Template material for amplifying TCR beta CDR3 regions consisted of RNA transcripts. An initial round of RT-PCR targeting the TCR CDR3 relied on the HTBI primer set. TCRdb passed the multiplex PCR reads through MiXCR, listing each CDR3 protein once. The profile shows some 690,000 distinct CDR3 sequences, approximately 15% of them singletons.

Material: blood. The sequence came from a man between 50 and 59 years old with Graves' hyperthyroidism. This sequence joins TRBV20-1 and TRBJ2-1; 12 bases align to TRBD2. CDR3 in amino acids: CSARPTSGRWSGFYNEQFF. The CDR3 region has the DNA TGCAGTGCTAGACCGACTAGCGGGAGATGGAGTGGTTTCTACAATGAGCAGTTCTTC.